Below are 22 T cell receptor beta chains sequenced from a single sample in a study of T cell clonality in common variable immunodeficiency. General study results and limits: Fewer deletions and N-nucleotide insertions were reportedly seen in common variable immunodeficiency TCR beta sequences.

These receptors have no identified antigens. Profiled with immunoSEQ multiplex PCR; TCRdb holds only in-frame clones, not every one. There are fewer than 30,000 clones in the sample, none observed a single time. Sequencing was carried out using peripheral blood mononuclear cells. The receptors stem from a human donor with common variable immunodeficiency.

In this sample, this clone turned up a few times. The read ends 3 residues early relative to the CDR3; the germline J gene fills the gap. This sequence joins TRBV7-2 and TRBJ2-2, with TRBD1 matching 7 bases. This CDR3 is 15 amino acids long. The trim removed 5 bases at V and 4 bases at J, leaving 7 bases unmatched. Germline assignment: CDR1 SGHTA and CDR2 FQGNSA. The CDR3 region is CASSADRAITGELFF. The CDR3 bases that were read are TGTGCCAGCAGCGCCGACAGGGCGATCACCGGGGAG.

In the case of this clone: From the germline J gene comes the end of the CDR3, since the read stops 3 residues before it. V and J are TRBV2 and TRBJ1-1; maybe TRBD1 (5 bases). The CDR3 runs to 13 residues. Deletions cut 6 bases from V and 4 bases from J, with 12 bases between. Germline CDR1 SNHLY, CDR2 FYNNEI. The CDR3 DNA, read in part, is TGTGCCAGCAGGAGCACGAGGGGCACTGAA. Translation gives CASRSTRGTE. The full CDR3 is CASRSTRGTEAFF.

Concerning this clone itself: The CDR3 goes on 3 residues after the read ends, and that part is filled in from the germline J gene. The rearrangement links TRBV6-1 to TRBJ1-4, with D unresolved. CDR3 size: 14 residues. CDR1 and CDR2 (germline): MNHNS, SASEGT. The ends were cut back, 3 bases at V and 8 bases at J, with 13 bases in the middle. The CDR3 sequence is CASSDQVLPEKLFF. CDR3 DNA, as far as it was read: TGTGCCAGCAGTGACCAGGTTCTGCCCGAAAAA.

In this sample, this clone turned up a few times. Read data end 3 residues before the CDR3 end; the end is taken from the germline J gene. This chain joins TRBV7-2 and TRBJ2-7, with 8 bases aligning to TRBD1. The CDR3 is made up of 14 amino acids. CDR1 SGHTA and CDR2 FQGNSA come from the germline V gene. V shed 5 bases, J shed 6 bases, and the junction held 9 bases outside the gene matches. The CDR3 region is CASSPQGANGEQYF. The DNA read from the CDR3 is TGTGCCAGCAGCCCCCAGGGGGCGAATGGCGAG.

Concerning this clone itself: With the read ending 3 residues before the CDR3 end, the germline J gene is used to fill in that end. V and J are TRBV7-6 and TRBJ2-1, with D possibly TRBD2 on 6 matching bases. V was pared by 5 bases and J by 6 bases, with 11 bases between. The CDR3 sequence is 13 residues long. Germline lookup yields CDR1 SGHVS and CDR2 FNYEAQ. CDR3 sequence: CASSPTSSNEQFF. Partial CDR3 DNA: TGTGCCAGCAGCCCGACTAGTAGCAATGAG.

Of note for this clone: With the read ending 3 residues before the CDR3 end, the germline J gene is used to fill in that end. This chain joins TRBV7-8 and TRBJ1-3; D perhaps matches TRBD1 (6 bases). Germline V gene data show CDR1 as SGHVS and CDR2 as FQNEAQ. V was shortened by 3 bases and J by 3 bases, with 15 bases between the two germline ends. The CDR3 contains 16 residues. This CDR3 is CASSFRRGFGGNTIYF. The CDR3 bases that were read are TGTGCCAGCAGCTTCCGCAGGGGATTCGGTGGAAACACC.

This clone has ten or more counts. The CDR3 end lies 3 residues beyond the end of the read and is filled in from the germline J gene. Other DNA sequences in this sample translate to the same CDR3. The chain combines TRBV6-2 or TRBV6-3 with TRBJ1-1, with D possibly TRBD1 on 5 matching bases. Per the germline V gene, CDR1 is MNHEY and CDR2 is SVGEGT. Trimming pared 4 bases from V and 1 base from J, leaving 10 bases between. This CDR3 region has 14 residues. CDR3 sequence: CASSLRQRNTEAFF. The part of the CDR3 DNA that was read is TGTGCCAGCAGTTTAAGACAGAGGAACACTGAA.

This clone was seen many times. The observed sequence ends 3 residues before the CDR3 terminus, with the missing tail filled in from the germline J gene. The chain is built from TRBV5-6 and TRBJ2-1, with TRBD2 matching over 7 bases. The CDR3 totals 14 residues. Germline CDR1 reads SGHDT; CDR2 reads YYEEEE. The ends lost 0 bases at V and 9 bases at J; junction bases unmatched: 6. The covered CDR3 bases are TGTGCCAGCAGCTTGGGAATTTGGGGGGGTGAG. It specifies CASSLGIWGGE. The full CDR3 protein reads CASSLGIWGGEQFF.

On this clone: The read falls 3 residues short of the CDR3 end, and the missing part is taken from the germline J gene. V usage is TRBV13 and J usage is TRBJ1-1; TRBD1 matches at 7 bases. V was clipped by 5 bases and J by 3 bases; unmatched bases: 0. Germline CDR1 and CDR2: PRHDT and FYEKMQ (reference sequence). The CDR3 contains 12 residues. The part of the CDR3 DNA that was read is TGTGCCAGCAGCACAGGGGACACTGAA. This translates into CASSTGDTE. The CDR3 as a whole reads CASSTGDTEAFF. Drawing the rest from reference TRBV13 and TRBJ1-1, the complete variable domain is AAGVIQSPRHLIKEKRETATLKCYPIPRHDTVYWYQQGPGQDPQFLISFYEKMQSDKGSIPDRFSAQQFSDYHSELNMSSLELGDSALYFCASSTGDTEAFFGQGTRLTVV.

This clone was seen a handful of times. Coverage ceases 3 residues before the CDR3 finishes, and the germline J gene fills in the end. The rearrangement joins TRBV7-9 to TRBJ1-6, with unresolved D. Germline lookup yields CDR1 SEHNR and CDR2 FQNEAQ (reference sequence). Trimming removed 5 bases from V and 7 bases from J, with 9 bases in between. The CDR3 has 13 residues. The CDR3 bases that were read are TGTGCCAGCAGCACCGCAGGAAATTCACCC. This encodes CASSTAGNSP. The full CDR3 sequence reads CASSTAGNSPLHF.

This clone was observed many times. The read terminates 3 residues before the CDR3 end, so the remaining end is supplied by the germline J gene. The rearrangement uses TRBV20-1 and TRBJ2-2; weak D call: TRBD1 (5 bases). The CDR3 is 14 residues long. Trimming removed 3 bases from V and 0 bases from J, with 8 bases in between. Per germline, CDR1 DFQATT and CDR2 SNEGSKA (reference sequence). The sequenced CDR3 bases are TGCAGTGCTAGCCAGGGTGCGAACACCGGGGAG. It codes for CSASQGANTGE. The full CDR3 protein is CSASQGANTGELFF.

This clone was seen only a few times. The read ends 3 residues shy of where the CDR3 ends; the end is completed using the germline J gene. The J gene is TRBJ2-1, the V gene TRBV11-2; D possibly corresponds to TRBD2 (6 bases). Trimming took 2 bases from V and 7 from J, leaving 15 bases between them. Germline CDR1 is SGHAT and CDR2 is FQNNGV. The CDR3 loop spans 15 amino acids. The sequenced part of the CDR3 DNA is TGTGCCAGCAGCTTAATCGGGGGTGGAATGAATGAG. Translated: CASSLIGGGMNE. The CDR3 in its entirety is CASSLIGGGMNEQFF.

The sample holds a few counts of this clone. The sequence runs out 3 residues before the end of the CDR3; the remainder is reconstructed from the germline J gene. The rearrangement links TRBV18 to TRBJ1-4; tentative D call: TRBD1 (5 bases). The CDR3 length is 17 residues. Germline lookup yields CDR1 KGHSH and CDR2 LQKENI. Trimming left V 4 bases short and J 0 bases short, with 15 bases between. The part of the CDR3 DNA that was read is TGTGCCAGCTCACGGCAAACCGCGGGGGCAACTAATGAAAAA. The encoded protein is CASSRQTAGATNEK. The full CDR3 is CASSRQTAGATNEKLFF.

This clone was detected ten times or more. The observed sequence ends 3 residues before the CDR3 terminus, with the missing tail filled in from the germline J gene. V is TRBV7-9 and J is TRBJ2-7; 11 nucleotides align to TRBD2. J lost 6 bases, V lost 4 bases, and 5 bases had no gene match. The germline gives CDR1 SEHNR, CDR2 FQNEAQ (reference sequence). The CDR3 has 14 amino acids. CDR3 bases read: TGTGCCAGCAGCTCCGGACTAGCGGGCGTCGAG. Encoded protein: CASSSGLAGVE. In full, the CDR3 is CASSSGLAGVEQYF.

Concerning this clone: The read stops 3 residues short of the end of the CDR3; the missing end is completed from the germline J gene. The chain recombines TRBV6-4 with TRBJ2-1, with 10 bases aligning to TRBD2. Trimming at V came to 0 bases and at J to 8 bases, leaving 4 bases not matched to a gene. CDR1 is MRHNA and CDR2 is SNTAGT in the germline V gene. This CDR3 is 15 amino acids long. The chain's CDR3 is CASSDSAGGDDEQFF. CDR3 bases read: TGTGCCAGCAGTGACTCAGCGGGGGGGGACGATGAG.

This clone was counted only a few times. The read ends 3 residues shy of where the CDR3 ends; the end is completed using the germline J gene. The rearrangement joins TRBV7-2 to TRBJ2-5, with no clear D. The germline V and J ends were trimmed by 5 bases and 5 bases, with 18 bases remaining between them. CDR3 length: 15 amino acids. Germline CDR1 SGHTA, CDR2 FQGNSA. CDR3 loop: CASSRVLSEVETQYF. CDR3 DNA, as far as it was read: TGTGCCAGCAGCCGTGTGCTGTCAGAAGTGGAGACC. The complete variable domain, with remaining parts taken from reference TRBV7-2 and TRBJ2-5, reads GAGVSQSPSNKVTEKGKDVELRCDPISGHTALYWYRQSLGQGLEFLIYFQGNSAPDKSGLPSDRFSAERTGGSVSTLTIQRTQQEDSAVYLCASSRVLSEVETQYFGPGTRLLVL.

With respect to this clone: The read finishes 3 residues shy of the CDR3 end, and the germline J gene is used to complete it. The chain employs TRBV6-1 and TRBJ1-2; possible D gene TRBD1, 6 bases. The germline V gene has CDR1 MNHNS and CDR2 SASEGT. The germline V and J ends were trimmed by 3 bases and 6 bases, with 11 bases remaining between them. This CDR3 contains 13 residues. CDR3 sequence: CASSDDRYDGYTF. The part of the CDR3 DNA that was read is TGTGCCAGCAGTGATGACAGGTACGATGGC.

This clone was seen more than once but under ten times. Read sequence stops 3 residues before the CDR3 end, and the germline J gene provides the missing end. This chain uses TRBV30 with TRBJ2-2; D possibly corresponds to TRBD2 (7 bases). This CDR3 has 14 amino acids. CDR1 and CDR2 (germline): GTSNPN, SVGIG (reference sequence). V was pared by 3 bases and J by 5 bases, with 13 bases between. CDR3 DNA, as far as it was read: TGTGCCTGGAGGAGGGGGGGCGGGACCGGGGAG. It codes for CAWRRGGGTGE. The whole CDR3 reads CAWRRGGGTGELFF.

This clone was detected many times. The sequenced fragment ends 3 residues before the CDR3 boundary, so the rest is inferred from the germline J gene. V usage is TRBV5-6 and J usage is TRBJ1-2; the match to TRBD1 covers 7 bases. This CDR3 comprises 14 residues. Germline V CDR1 and CDR2: SGHDT, YYEEEE. Incomplete CDR3 DNA: TGTGCCAGCAGCTTGAGGGAGGGGGCGGACGGC. This gives the protein CASSLREGADG. The CDR3 in full is CASSLREGADGYTF.

This clone was seen many times. The DNA ends 3 residues before the CDR3 does, and the rest of the CDR3 is filled in from the germline J gene. V gene TRBV14 combines with J gene TRBJ1-2; D gene ambiguous. The germline V and J ends were trimmed by 3 bases and 5 bases, with 22 bases remaining between them. The CDR3 sequence is 17 residues long. In germline, CDR1 is SGHDN, CDR2 FVKESK. The sequenced CDR3 bases are TGTGCCAGCAGCCACTCTCACGCGGCAGGATGGACTTATGGC. It encodes CASSHSHAAGWTYG. The whole CDR3 region reads CASSHSHAAGWTYGYTF.

The sequenced part of the CDR3 DNA is TGCAGTGCTAGGGACGACAGTAACTCCTACGAG. Amino acids: CSARDDSNSYE. The full CDR3 protein reads CSARDDSNSYEQYF. The rearrangement links TRBV20-1 to TRBJ2-7; a possible D gene is TRBD1 (5 bases). The CDR3 extends 3 residues past the end of the read, so its final part is completed from the germline J gene. The germline V gene has CDR1 DFQATT and CDR2 SNEGSKA (reference sequence). V dropped 3 bases and J dropped 0 bases, with 12 bases sitting between them. This CDR3 is built from 14 residues.

Of note for this clone: From the germline J gene comes the end of the CDR3, since the read stops 3 residues before it. This chain joins TRBV19 and TRBJ2-3, with a tentative D call TRBD2 (6 bases). The CDR3 is 15 residues long. CDR1 is LNHDA, CDR2 SQIVND, per germline (reference sequence). The V and J ends lost 0 bases and 6 bases respectively, with 13 bases between them. The part of the CDR3 DNA that was read is TGTGCCAGTAGTATAGATCTAATAGGAGGGGATACG. Amino acid sequence: CASSIDLIGGDT. Given in full, the CDR3 is CASSIDLIGGDTQYF.